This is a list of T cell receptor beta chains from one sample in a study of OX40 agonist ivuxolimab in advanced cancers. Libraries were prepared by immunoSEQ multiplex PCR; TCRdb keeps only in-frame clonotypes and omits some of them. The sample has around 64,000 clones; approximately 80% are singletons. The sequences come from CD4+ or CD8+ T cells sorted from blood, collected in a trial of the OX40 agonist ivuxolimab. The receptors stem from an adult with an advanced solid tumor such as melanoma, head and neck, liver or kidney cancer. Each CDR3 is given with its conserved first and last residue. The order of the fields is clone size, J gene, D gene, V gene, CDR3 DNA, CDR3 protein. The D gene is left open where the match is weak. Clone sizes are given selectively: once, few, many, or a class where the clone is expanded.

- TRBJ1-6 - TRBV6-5 TGTGCCACAACGGGACGGAAAAATTCACCCCTCCACTTT CATTGRKNSPLHF
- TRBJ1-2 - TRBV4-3 TGCGCCAGCAGCCAAGAAGAGCGAACCTATGGCTACACCTTC CASSQEERTYGYTF
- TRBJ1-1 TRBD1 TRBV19 TGTGCCAGTAGTTTGACAGGGGGGCCCACTGAAGCTTTCTTT CASSLTGGPTEAFF
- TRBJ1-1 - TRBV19 TGTGCCAGTAGTATTAGCAGGGACACTGAAGCTTTCTTT CASSISRDTEAFF
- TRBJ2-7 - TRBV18 TGTGCCAGCTCACCCGACTACGAGCAGTACTTC CASSPDYEQYF
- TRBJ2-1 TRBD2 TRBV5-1 TGCGCCAGCAATAGGACTAGCGGGGGGCCCTCCTACAATGAGCAGTTCTTC CASNRTSGGPSYNEQFF
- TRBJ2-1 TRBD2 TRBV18 TGTGCCAGCTCCCAACTAGCGGGAGGCCCCGGGGAGCAGTTCTTC CASSQLAGGPGEQFF
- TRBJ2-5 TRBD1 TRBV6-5 TGTGCCAGCAGTTGGACAGGGGGGGAGACCCAGTACTTC CASSWTGGETQYF
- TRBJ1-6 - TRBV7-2 TGTGCCAGCAGCTTAGGTGGGGTCTCTAGCTCCTATAATTCACCCCTCCACTTT CASSLGGVSSSYNSPLHF
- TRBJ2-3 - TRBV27 TGTGCCAGCAGTTTATTTTGGGAGGCGGTCGGCACAGATACGCAGTATTTT CASSLFWEAVGTDTQYF
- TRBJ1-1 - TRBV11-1 TGTGCCAGCAGCTTAGCAGGGGCGCGCACTGAAGCTTTCTTT CASSLAGARTEAFF
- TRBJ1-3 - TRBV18 TGTGCCAGCTCTCACGACGTTCGCTCTGGAAACACCATATATTTT CASSHDVRSGNTIYF
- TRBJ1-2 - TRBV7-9 TGTGCCAGCAGCTTTGATCAAGGGGGCTACACCTTC CASSFDQGGYTF
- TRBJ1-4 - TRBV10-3 TGTGCCATCAGTGGCCTTGATGGGGAAAAACTGTTTTTT CAISGLDGEKLFF
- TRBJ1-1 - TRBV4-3 TGCGCCAGCAGCAAGACAGGGAACACTGAAGCTTTCTTT CASSKTGNTEAFF
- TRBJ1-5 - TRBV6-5 TGTGCCAGCAGACAGGAAACTAGCAATCAGCCCCAGCATTTT CASRQETSNQPQHF
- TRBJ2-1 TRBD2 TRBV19 TGTGCCAGTAGTTCCAGCGGGAGGATGTACAATGAGCAGTTCTTC CASSSSGRMYNEQFF
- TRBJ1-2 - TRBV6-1 TGTGCCAGCAGTGGATTAGGACGGGGCGGCTACACCTTC CASSGLGRGGYTF
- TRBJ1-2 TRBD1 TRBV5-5 TGTGCCAGCAGCTTGTACGGGACAGGGGATGGCTACACCTTC CASSLYGTGDGYTF
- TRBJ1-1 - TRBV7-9 TGTGCCAGCAGCCCCATGCGTAGGGGGACGAACACTGAAGCTTTCTTT CASSPMRRGTNTEAFF
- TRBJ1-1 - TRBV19 TGTGCCAGTAGTATAGATCGTGCAACGAACACTGAAGCTTTCTTT CASSIDRATNTEAFF
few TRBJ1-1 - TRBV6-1 TGTGCCAGCAGTGAATCGATCGACAGGGAAGCTTTCTTT CASSESIDREAFF
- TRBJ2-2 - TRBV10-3 TGTGCCATCAGTGCGGGCCTCACCGGGGAGCTGTTTTTT CAISAGLTGELFF
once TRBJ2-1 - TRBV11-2 TGTGCCAGCAGCGGGGGGGCCCCTTACAATGAGCAGTTCTTC CASSGGAPYNEQFF
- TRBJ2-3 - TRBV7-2 TGTGCCAGCAGCTCCACCCGGGACACCTTCCTTCACACAGATACGCAGTATTTT CASSSTRDTFLHTDTQYF
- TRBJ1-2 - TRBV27 TGTGCCAGCAGGGGTAACCGGGTACTCTATGGCTACACCTTC CASRGNRVLYGYTF
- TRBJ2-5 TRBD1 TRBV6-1 TGTGCCAGCAGTGCCGGGACAGGGAGTGAGACCCAGTACTTC CASSAGTGSETQYF
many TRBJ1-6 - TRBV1 TGCACCAGCAGCCGCCCCCCGACAGGGGGAAATTCACCCCTCCACTTT CTSSRPPTGGNSPLHF
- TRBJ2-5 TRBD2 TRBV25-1 TGTGCCAGCAGCCGAGGACTAGCGGGAGTCCGGTACCAAGAGACCCAGTACTTC CASSRGLAGVRYQETQYF
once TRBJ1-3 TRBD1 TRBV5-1 TGCGCCAGCAGCTTGGCCGGACAGGGGTTTGGAAACACCATATATTTT CASSLAGQGFGNTIYF
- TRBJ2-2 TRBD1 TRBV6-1 TGTGCCAGCATAAAGGACAGGATTTCCACCGGGGAGCTGTTTTTT CASIKDRISTGELFF
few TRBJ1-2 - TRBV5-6 TGTGCCAGCAGCTCCTTCGGGACTAACTATGGCTACACCTTC CASSSFGTNYGYTF
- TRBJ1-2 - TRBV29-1 TGCAGCGTTGAAGATCAGGACAGTTACCTGATGGGTAACTATGGCTACACCTTC CSVEDQDSYLMGNYGYTF
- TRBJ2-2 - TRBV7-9 TGTGCCAGCAGACCTCAGGGGAAGAACACCGGGGAGCTGTTTTTT CASRPQGKNTGELFF